This record covers a single TCR beta chain. This clonotype was seen a handful of times. What antigen it recognizes has not been identified. Base quality data are lacking; no much larger clone is found one base away. According to the study, the label for this sample's time point signals: persistent/refractory GD, antithyroid drugs over 5 years with positive TRAb. For both TCR sequencing and RNA sequencing, RNA was extracted from PBMCs in TRIzol. The diagnosis of Graves' disease was made according to American Thyroid Association guidelines. Recruitment of patients was carried out at an endocrinology department in Xi'an, China. Each patient gave approximately 9.7 milliliters of peripheral blood, collected in an EDTA anticoagulant tube. Ficoll Paque Plus density gradient separation was used to isolate PBMCs, and no additional T cell sorting was done. An Agilent 2100 Bioanalyzer and agarose gel were used to assess RNA quality, and a NanoDrop 2000 was used to measure RNA concentration.

Receptor amplification or capture employed multiplex PCR. Reads for this sample came from an Illumina HiSeq 4000. CDR3 regions were amplified by Arm-PCR with iRepertoire HTBI primers to construct TCR beta libraries. Before sequencing, the PCR products underwent gel purification. Concerning the study's data processing: A total of 62 TRBV and 14 TRBJ segments were identified across samples and were used for gene usage analysis of CDR3 amino acid clonotypes. COPE and FqMerger were used to merge filtered high-quality paired reads into contigs. Contigs were aligned with BLAST to IMGT TRBV, TRBD and TRBJ reference genes, and CDR3 was defined per IMGT. Any clonotype with a frequency above 0.1% was counted as a highly expanded clone. Shannon entropy served as the measure of repertoire diversity, while the Gini coefficient captured V-J evenness. Public clonotypes were defined as clonotypes shared by more than one individual. TCRdb redid the processing of the public reads, applying fastp at Q25 and MiXCR, and retained in-frame beta chains. Identical CDR3 protein sequences are pooled into one entry, listed with their most common genes and DNA. TCRdb, not the original authors, processed these V and J calls. For this sample there are hundreds of thousands of distinct CDR3 sequences; 22% appear just once. The top ten clones comprise roughly 14% of the sample.

The data are from a study of regulatory T cells in long-lasting Graves disease (dated by TCRdb to about 2021). For context, the study as a whole: Persistent Graves' disease was defined as persistently positive TSH receptor autoantibodies together with antithyroid drug treatment for over 5 years. In the clinical cohort, patients with persistent Graves' disease had used antithyroid drugs for an average of approximately eleven years. TCR sequencing covered some 13 persistent and 20 newly diagnosed Graves' disease patients, around 33 samples in total. Patients with persistent Graves' disease were compared with patients with newly diagnosed Graves' disease using TCR sequencing and RNA sequencing of peripheral blood. The study was registered as a clinical trial and conducted in China.

The CDR3 runs 16 amino acids, cysteine and phenylalanine included. Only the CDR3 DNA is retained, 48 bases long and in frame from the first base. The germline V gene supplies CDR1 SGHDN and CDR2 FVKESK. Trimming at the junction amounts to 0 bases on V and 0 bases on J, and the germline ends lie 12 bases apart. On the study overall, not on this receptor specifically: Preferential use of TRBV28, TRBJ1-2 and TRBJ2-5 was observed in persistent disease, whereas TRBV20-1 and TRBJ2-1 were favored in newly diagnosed disease. Only the TCR beta chain was sequenced and analyzed. Patients with persistent disease shared more public clonotypes (over 2,500) than newly diagnosed patients did (966). Because the primary lesion, thyroid tissue, could not be accessed, the study looked at peripheral blood alone. The authors noted that the small sample size was a limitation that may lower accuracy. Compared with newly diagnosed patients, patients with persistent Graves' disease had lower TCR Shannon entropy and fewer highly expanded clones, which suggests clonal expansion.

Sequenced here: peripheral blood mononuclear cells (PBMCs), sampled when the disease was refractory, from a patient treated with antithyroid drugs. The chain is encoded by TRBV14 joined to TRBJ2-7, with the D gene too uncertain to name. This TCR derives from a female donor with Graves disease. The base sequence is TGTGCCAGCAGCCAAGAGGTTGGAACAGCCTCCTACGAGCAGTACTTC. It encodes CASSQEVGTASYEQYF. The CDR3 plus the reference TRBV14 and TRBJ2-7 genes for the other parts give the full variable domain: EAGVTQFPSHSVIEKGQTVTLRCDPISGHDNLYWYRRVMGKEIKFLLHFVKESKQDESGMPNNRFLAERTGGTYSTLKVQPAELEDSGVYFCASSQEVGTASYEQYFGPGTRLTVT.